This T cell receptor beta chain was documented in a study of T cell responses to AZD1222 COVID-19 vaccine. Study-level results: Only after the peak T cell response were repertoires sampled. Donor demographics were predominantly white British with a female majority; clonal diversity may be underestimated.

Details on this clone: Antigen specificity is unknown.

Germline V gene sequence: CDR1 SGHRS, CDR2 YFSETQ. The CDR3 runs 15 residues. V was cut by 5 bases and J by 1 base, with 15 bases left in between. The method was immunoSEQ multiplex PCR; TCRdb's version includes in-frame clones alone and lacks a portion of them. The data show approximately 150,000 clones, approximately 91% seen once. The chain links TRBV5-1 to TRBJ1-1; a weak D match, TRBD1 (5 bases). Sequences were derived from peripheral blood, sampled 28 days after the second AZD1222 dose. This TCR came from an adult who received the AZD1222 COVID-19 vaccine. The CDR3, as DNA: TGCGCCAGCAGTTCGCAAGGGGCCTCGAACACTGAAGCTTTCTTT. It translates to CASSSQGASNTEAFF.